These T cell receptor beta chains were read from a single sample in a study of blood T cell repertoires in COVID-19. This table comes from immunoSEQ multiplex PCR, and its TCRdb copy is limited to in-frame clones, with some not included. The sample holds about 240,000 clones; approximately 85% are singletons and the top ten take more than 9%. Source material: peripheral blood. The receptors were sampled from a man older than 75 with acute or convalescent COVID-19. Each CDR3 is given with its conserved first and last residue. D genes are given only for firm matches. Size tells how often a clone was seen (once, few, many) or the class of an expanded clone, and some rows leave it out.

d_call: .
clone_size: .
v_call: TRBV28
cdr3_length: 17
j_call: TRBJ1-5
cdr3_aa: CASSPTGTDYSNQPQHF
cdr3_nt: TGTGCCAGCAGTCCAACCGGGACGGACTATAGCAATCAGCCCCAGCATTTT

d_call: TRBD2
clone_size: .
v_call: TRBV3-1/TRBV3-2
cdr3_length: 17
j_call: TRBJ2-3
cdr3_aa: CASSQDQGLAGTDTQYF
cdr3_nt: TGTGCCAGCAGCCAAGATCAGGGACTAGCGGGCACAGATACGCAGTATTTT

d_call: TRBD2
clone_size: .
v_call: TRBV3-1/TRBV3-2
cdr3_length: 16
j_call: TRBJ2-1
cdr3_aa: CASSPMTSGKYNEQFF
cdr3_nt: TGTGCCAGCAGCCCAATGACTAGCGGGAAATACAATGAGCAGTTCTTC

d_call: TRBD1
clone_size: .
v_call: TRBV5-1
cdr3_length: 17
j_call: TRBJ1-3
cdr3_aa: CASSFEVGTGPGNTIYF
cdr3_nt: TGCGCCAGCAGCTTCGAGGTGGGGACAGGTCCTGGAAACACCATATATTTT

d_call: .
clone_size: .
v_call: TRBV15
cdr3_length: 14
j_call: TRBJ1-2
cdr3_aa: CATSPQWENYGYTF
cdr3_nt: TGTGCCACCAGCCCCCAGTGGGAGAACTATGGCTACACCTTC

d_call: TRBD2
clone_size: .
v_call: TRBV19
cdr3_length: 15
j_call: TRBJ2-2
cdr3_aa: CASTDSGRVTGELFF
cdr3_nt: TGTGCCAGTACCGATAGCGGGAGGGTTACCGGGGAGCTGTTTTTT

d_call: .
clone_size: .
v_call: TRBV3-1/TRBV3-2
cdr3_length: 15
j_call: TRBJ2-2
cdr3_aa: CASSPPAGATGELFF
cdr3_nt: TGTGCCAGCAGCCCCCCGGCGGGGGCCACCGGGGAGCTGTTTTTT

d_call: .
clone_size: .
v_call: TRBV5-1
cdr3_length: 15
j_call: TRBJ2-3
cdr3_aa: CASSLAPSITDTQYF
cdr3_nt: TGCGCCAGCAGCTTGGCGCCGTCTATCACAGATACGCAGTATTTT

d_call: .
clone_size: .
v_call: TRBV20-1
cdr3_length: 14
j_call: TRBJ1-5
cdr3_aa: CSASWGGGNQPQHF
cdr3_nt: TGCAGTGCTAGTTGGGGGGGCGGCAATCAGCCCCAGCATTTT

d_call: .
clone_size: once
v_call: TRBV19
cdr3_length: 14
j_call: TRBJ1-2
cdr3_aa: CASSTTGTPYGYTF
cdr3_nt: TGTGCCAGTAGTACCACCGGGACACCCTATGGCTACACCTTC

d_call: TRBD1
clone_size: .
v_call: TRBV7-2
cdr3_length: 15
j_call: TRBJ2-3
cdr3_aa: CASSPVGQRTDTQYF
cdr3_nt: TGTGCCAGCAGCCCGGTGGGACAGCGCACAGATACGCAGTATTTT

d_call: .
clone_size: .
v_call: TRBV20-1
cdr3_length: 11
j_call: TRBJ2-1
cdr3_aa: CSASLYNEQFF
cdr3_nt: TGCAGTGCTAGTCTGTACAATGAGCAGTTCTTC

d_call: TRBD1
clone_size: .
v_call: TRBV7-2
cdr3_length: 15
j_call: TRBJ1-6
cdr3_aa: CASGSGTGFNSPLHF
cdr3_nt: TGTGCCAGCGGTTCCGGGACAGGATTTAATTCACCCCTCCACTTT

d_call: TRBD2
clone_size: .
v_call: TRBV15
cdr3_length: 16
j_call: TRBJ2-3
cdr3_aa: CATASESGRATDTQYF
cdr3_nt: TGTGCCACCGCGTCAGAGAGCGGGAGGGCCACAGATACGCAGTATTTT

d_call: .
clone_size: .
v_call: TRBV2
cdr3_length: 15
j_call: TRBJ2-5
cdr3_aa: CASSENGLTQETQYF
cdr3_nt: TGTGCCAGCAGTGAAAACGGGTTAACCCAAGAGACCCAGTACTTC

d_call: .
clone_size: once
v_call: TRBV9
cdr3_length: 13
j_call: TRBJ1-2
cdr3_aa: CASSVGGIPGYTF
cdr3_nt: TGTGCCAGCAGCGTAGGAGGGATTCCGGGCTACACCTTC

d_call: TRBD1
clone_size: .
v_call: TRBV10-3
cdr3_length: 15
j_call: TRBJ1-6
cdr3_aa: CAISEGGQGNSPLHF
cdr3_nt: TGTGCCATCAGTGAGGGCGGACAGGGCAATTCACCCCTCCACTTT

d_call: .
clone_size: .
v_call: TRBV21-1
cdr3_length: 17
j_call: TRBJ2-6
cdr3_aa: CASRAGVGPSGANVLTF
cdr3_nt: TGTGCCAGCAGAGCGGGAGTGGGCCCCTCTGGGGCCAACGTCCTGACTTTC

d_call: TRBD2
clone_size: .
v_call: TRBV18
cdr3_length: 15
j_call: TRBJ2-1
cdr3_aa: CASSPLSGRVSEQFF
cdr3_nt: TGTGCCAGCTCACCTCTTAGCGGGAGGGTCAGTGAGCAGTTCTTC

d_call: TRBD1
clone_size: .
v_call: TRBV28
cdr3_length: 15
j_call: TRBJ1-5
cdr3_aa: CASSSGQGSNQPQHF
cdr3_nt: TGTGCCAGCAGTTCAGGACAGGGGAGCAATCAGCCCCAGCATTTT

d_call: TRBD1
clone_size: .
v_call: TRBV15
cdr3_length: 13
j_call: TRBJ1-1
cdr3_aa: CATSRDQGTGKIF
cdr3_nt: TGTGCCACCAGCAGAGATCAGGGGACAGGGAAGATCTTT

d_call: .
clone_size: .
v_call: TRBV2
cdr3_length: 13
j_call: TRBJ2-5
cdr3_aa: CASSLGGGETQYF
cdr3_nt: TGTGCCAGCAGCCTTGGGGGGGGCGAGACCCAGTACTTC

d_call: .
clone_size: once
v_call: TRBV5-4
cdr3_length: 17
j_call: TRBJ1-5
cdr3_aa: CASRPVRELYSNQPQHF
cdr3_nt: TGTGCCAGCAGACCGGTCAGGGAACTATATAGCAATCAGCCCCAGCATTTT

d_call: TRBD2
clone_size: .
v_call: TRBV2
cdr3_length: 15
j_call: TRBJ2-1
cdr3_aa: CASSSLAGGYNEQFF
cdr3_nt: TGTGCCAGCAGTTCCTTAGCGGGAGGGTACAATGAGCAGTTCTTC

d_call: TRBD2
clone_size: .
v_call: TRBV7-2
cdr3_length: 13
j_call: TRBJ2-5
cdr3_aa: CASSLWGGETQYF
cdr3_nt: TGTGCCAGCAGCTTATGGGGGGGAGAGACCCAGTACTTC

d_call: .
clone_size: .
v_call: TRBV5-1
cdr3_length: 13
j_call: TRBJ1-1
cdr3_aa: CASTRNTNTEAFF
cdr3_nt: TGCGCCAGCACCAGGAATACGAACACTGAAGCTTTCTTT

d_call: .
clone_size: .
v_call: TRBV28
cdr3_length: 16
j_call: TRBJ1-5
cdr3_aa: CASSLYRVTSNQPQHF
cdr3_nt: TGTGCCAGCAGTTTATACAGGGTTACTAGCAATCAGCCCCAGCATTTT

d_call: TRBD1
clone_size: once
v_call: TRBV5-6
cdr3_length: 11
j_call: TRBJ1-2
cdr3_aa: CASSKQGIYTF
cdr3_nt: TGTGCCAGCAGCAAACAGGGGATCTACACCTTC

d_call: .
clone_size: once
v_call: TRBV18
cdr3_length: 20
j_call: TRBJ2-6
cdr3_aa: CASSPTIPDGSAAGANVLTF
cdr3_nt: TGTGCCAGCTCCCCGACTATCCCGGACGGCTCCGCCGCTGGGGCCAACGTCCTGACTTTC

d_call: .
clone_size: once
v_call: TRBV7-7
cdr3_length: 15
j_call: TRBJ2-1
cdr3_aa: CASSSAGASYNEQFF
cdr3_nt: TGTGCTAGCAGCTCCGCGGGGGCCTCCTACAATGAGCAGTTCTTC

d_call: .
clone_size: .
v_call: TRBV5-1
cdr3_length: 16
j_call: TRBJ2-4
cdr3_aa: CASSSGLIASRDIQYF
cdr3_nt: TGCGCCAGCAGCTCGGGATTAATCGCCAGCCGAGACATTCAGTACTTC

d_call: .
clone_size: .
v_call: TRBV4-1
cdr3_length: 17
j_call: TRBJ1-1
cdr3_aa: CASSQVTQGAGNTEAFF
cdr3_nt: TGCGCCAGCAGCCAAGTGACCCAGGGCGCGGGAAACACTGAAGCTTTCTTT

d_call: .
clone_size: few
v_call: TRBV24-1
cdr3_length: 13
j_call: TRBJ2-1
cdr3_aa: CATSGQGIGEQFF
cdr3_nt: TGTGCCACCAGTGGGCAGGGAATAGGTGAGCAGTTCTTC

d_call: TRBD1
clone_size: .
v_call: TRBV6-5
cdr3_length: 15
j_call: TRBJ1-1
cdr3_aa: CASSTQGAQNTEAFF
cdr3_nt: TGTGCCAGCAGTACCCAGGGGGCTCAGAACACTGAAGCTTTCTTT

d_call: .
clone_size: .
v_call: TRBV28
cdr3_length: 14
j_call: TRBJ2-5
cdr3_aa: CASSPPGTQETQYF
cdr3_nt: TGTGCCAGCAGTCCCCCAGGTACCCAAGAGACCCAGTACTTC

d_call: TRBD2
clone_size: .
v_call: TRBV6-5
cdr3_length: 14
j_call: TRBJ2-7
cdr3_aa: CASSSRGRGDEQYF
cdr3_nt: TGTGCCAGCAGCTCAAGGGGTCGGGGGGACGAGCAGTACTTC

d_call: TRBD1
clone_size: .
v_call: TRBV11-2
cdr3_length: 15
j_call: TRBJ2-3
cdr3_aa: CASSLDRGHGDTQYF
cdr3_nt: TGTGCCAGCAGCTTGGACAGGGGGCATGGAGATACGCAGTATTTT

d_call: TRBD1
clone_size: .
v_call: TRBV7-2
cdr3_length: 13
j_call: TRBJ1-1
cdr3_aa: CASSAQGRTEAFF
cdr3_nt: TGTGCCAGCAGCGCACAGGGGAGGACTGAAGCTTTCTTT

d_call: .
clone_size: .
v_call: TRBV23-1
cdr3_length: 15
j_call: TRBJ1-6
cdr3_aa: CASSQCKGEYSPLHF
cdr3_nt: TGCGCCAGCAGTCAATGTAAGGGGGAGTATTCACCCCTCCACTTT

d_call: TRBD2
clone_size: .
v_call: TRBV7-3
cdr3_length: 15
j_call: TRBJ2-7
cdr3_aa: CASSPTSGPSYEQYF
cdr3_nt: TGTGCCAGCAGCCCAACTAGCGGACCATCCTACGAGCAGTACTTC

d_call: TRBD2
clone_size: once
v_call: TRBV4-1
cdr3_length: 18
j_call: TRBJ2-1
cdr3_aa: CASSQGTTSGSSYNEQFF
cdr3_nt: TGCGCCAGCAGCCAAGGCACTACTAGCGGCTCCTCCTACAATGAGCAGTTCTTC